Listed here are 30 T cell receptor beta chains from one sample, sequenced in a study of PD-1 blockade in classical Hodgkin lymphoma. Method: immunoSEQ multiplex PCR; TCRdb's copy keeps in-frame clones and lacks some. The sample carries about 44,000 clones, just over 65% recorded once. As to time point: cycle 4 day 1 (C4D1), after 5 to 7 weeks of nivolumab. Brentuximab vedotin exposure varied, and every patient relapsed after autologous stem cell transplantation. The specimen comprised peripheral blood mononuclear cells (PBMCs), sampled before the fourth cycle of nivolumab. These receptor sequences come from a human donor with classical Hodgkin lymphoma.

The V gene is TRBV29-1, the J gene TRBJ2-2; D perhaps matches TRBD1 (6 bases). The V gene's germline CDR1 is SQVTM and CDR2 ANQGSEA. With 6 bases removed from V and 0 bases from J, the gap between germline ends came to 8 bases. The CDR3 extends over 13 amino acids. The CDR3 DNA reads TGCAGCGTAGACAGGTCGAACACCGGGGAGCTGTTTTTT. Translating gives CSVDRSNTGELFF.

This clone was seen a handful of times. This sequence joins TRBV28 and TRBJ1-2; the D gene is possibly TRBD1 (6 bases). Germline V gene data show CDR1 as MDHEN and CDR2 as SYDVKM. CDR3 length: 14 amino acids. The V and J ends lost 10 bases and 2 bases respectively, with 17 bases between them. The CDR3 loop is CATVAGDHNYGYTF. As DNA, the CDR3 is TGTGCCACCGTAGCAGGGGACCACAACTATGGCTACACCTTC.

The chain's CDR3 is CASSPGTASQPQHF. The DNA of the CDR3 is TGTGCCAGTAGTCCTGGGACAGCCTCACAGCCCCAGCATTTT. This rearrangement joins TRBV19 to TRBJ1-5; TRBD1 aligns across 7 bases. This CDR3 region has 14 residues. Germline V gene lookup returns CDR1 LNHDA and CDR2 SQIVND (reference sequence). Germline trimming cut 5 bases from V and 7 bases from J; bases unmatched to any gene: 8.

The chain joins TRBV18 to TRBJ2-5, with D tentatively TRBD1 (6 bases). Germline CDR1 and CDR2: KGHSH and LQKENI. Trimming removed 2 bases at V and 6 bases at J, with 10 bases between. The CDR3 length is 13 residues. The CDR3 protein is CASSPNREQTQYF. The CDR3 bases are TGTGCCAGCTCACCAAACAGGGAACAGACCCAGTACTTC.

The chain is built from TRBV19 and TRBJ2-2; 8 nucleotides agree with TRBD1. Germline CDR1 LNHDA, CDR2 SQIVND (reference sequence). The trim removed 7 bases at V and 6 bases at J, leaving 19 bases unmatched. The CDR3 extends over 18 amino acids. The CDR3 here is CASIVKGVDRGRPGELFF. The CDR3 nucleotides read TGTGCCAGTATCGTTAAGGGCGTCGACAGGGGACGTCCCGGGGAGCTGTTTTTT.

This chain connects TRBV9 to TRBJ2-7; either TRBD1 or TRBD2 may supply D (6 bases each). The V gene lost 0 bases and the J gene lost 4 bases, with 11 bases spanning the gap. Per germline, CDR1 SGDLS and CDR2 YYNGEE. The length of the CDR3 is 14 residues. The CDR3 region is CASSVAQGRYEQYF. The DNA for the CDR3 is TGTGCCAGCAGCGTAGCCCAGGGGAGGTACGAGCAGTACTTC.

This chain joins TRBV19 and TRBJ1-5, with a tentative D call TRBD1 (6 bases). Germline V gives CDR1 LNHDA, CDR2 SQIVND (reference sequence). The V and J ends lost 3 bases and 7 bases respectively, with 19 bases between them. This CDR3 has 16 residues. The chain's CDR3 is CASSIGGQGSGQPQHF. CDR3 in DNA: TGTGCCAGTAGTATCGGGGGGCAGGGTTCGGGGCAGCCCCAGCATTTT.

There are many counts of this clone. The chain has TRBV19 and TRBJ2-3; 8 nucleotides match TRBD2. Germline trimming cut 5 bases from V and 4 bases from J; bases unmatched to any gene: 8. This CDR3 is built from 15 residues. The V gene's germline CDR1 is LNHDA and CDR2 SQIVND (reference sequence). This CDR3 is CASSPSGLDSDTQYF. The CDR3 bases are TGTGCCAGTAGTCCCTCGGGACTAGACTCAGATACGCAGTATTTT.

This rearrangement joins TRBV19 to TRBJ2-1, with TRBD2 identical over 7 bases. Per germline, CDR1 LNHDA and CDR2 SQIVND (reference sequence). The CDR3 is made up of 14 amino acids. The ends lost 9 bases at V and 7 bases at J; junction bases unmatched: 12. CDR3 nucleotide sequence: TGTGCCAGCTGTATCGGCGGGAGTGCTAATGAGCAGTTCTTC. Its protein is CASCIGGSANEQFF. The full variable domain, completed using reference TRBV19 and TRBJ2-1, is DGGITQSPKYLFRKEGQNVTLSCEQNLNHDAMYWYRQDPGQGLRLIYYSQIVNDFQKGDIAEGYSVSREKKESFPLTVTSAQKNPTAFYLCASCIGGSANEQFFGPGTRLTVL.

By proportion, this clone is medium-sized. CDR3 in amino acids: CASSGGQGKGTNEKLFF. The CDR3 DNA sequence: TGTGCCAGCAGTGGGGGACAGGGGAAAGGGACTAATGAAAAACTGTTTTTT. V gene TRBV5-4 combines with J gene TRBJ1-4; 10 bases line up with TRBD1. Germline assignment: CDR1 SGHNT and CDR2 YYREEE (reference sequence). The junction had 9 bases not matched to a gene; V was cut back by 5 bases and J by 2 bases. The length of the CDR3 is 17 residues. Looking up the rest from reference TRBV5-4 and TRBJ1-4 gives the full variable domain: ETGVTQSPTHLIKTRGQQVTLRCSSQSGHNTVSWYQQALGQGPQFIFQYYREEENGRGNFPPRFSGLQFPNYSSELNVNALELDDSALYLCASSGGQGKGTNEKLFFGSGTQLSVL.

The J gene is TRBJ1-5, the V gene TRBV28; TRBD1 aligns across 8 bases. The germline V gene has CDR1 MDHEN and CDR2 SYDVKM. J was trimmed by 2 bases and V by 3 bases; bases with no gene match: 18. The CDR3 has 20 amino acids. CDR3 sequence reads: CASSFIPPLSTGAGNQPQHF. CDR3 DNA: TGTGCCAGCAGTTTTATCCCCCCTCTCTCGACAGGGGCGGGCAATCAGCCCCAGCATTTT.

V is TRBV6-8 and J is TRBJ2-7; D remains ambiguous. Germline-derived CDR1 and CDR2 are MNHGY and SAAAGT. The germline V and J ends were trimmed by 7 bases and 2 bases, with 15 bases remaining between them. The CDR3 has 14 amino acids. The CDR3 region is CASTFLRRPYEQYF. DNA for the CDR3: TGTGCCAGCACCTTCCTTAGGAGACCCTACGAGCAGTACTTC.

This rearrangement joins TRBV19 to TRBJ2-3, with D maybe TRBD1 (7 bases). The CDR3 is made up of 17 amino acids. V was pared by 5 bases and J by 2 bases, with 20 bases between. Per the germline V gene, CDR1 is LNHDA and CDR2 is SQIVND (reference sequence). CDR3 nucleotide sequence: TGTGCCAGTAGTCCTCCTCCAGGGGGGTCGCCCACAGATACGCAGTATTTT. Amino acid sequence: CASSPPPGGSPTDTQYF.

The chain is built from TRBV30 and TRBJ2-4; 8 bases match TRBD1. V shed 5 bases, J shed 8 bases, and the junction held 2 bases outside the gene matches. The CDR3 consists of 11 residues. Germline-derived CDR1 and CDR2 are GTSNPN and SVGIG (reference sequence). The CDR3 DNA reads as TGTGCCTGGTCGGGACAGGACATTCAGTACTTC. Translated, it gives CAWSGQDIQYF.

In its sample, this clone was seen a few times. V usage is TRBV25-1 and J usage is TRBJ2-7, with D possibly TRBD2 on 6 matching bases. Germline CDR1 reads MGHDK; CDR2 reads SYGVNS. The length of the CDR3 is 14 residues. With 5 bases removed from V and 1 base from J, the gap between germline ends came to 12 bases. The CDR3 sequence is CASSPTTSSYEQYF. CDR3 nucleotide sequence: TGTGCCAGCAGTCCCACGACTAGTTCCTACGAGCAGTACTTC.

This clone showed up many times. This CDR3 reads CASSIDTSTDTQYF. The CDR3 coding sequence is TGTGCCAGTAGTATAGATACAAGCACAGATACGCAGTATTTT. This sequence joins TRBV19 and TRBJ2-3; D not certain. This CDR3 contains 14 residues. CDR1 and CDR2 (germline): LNHDA, SQIVND (reference sequence). Trimming took 0 bases from V and 0 from J, leaving 4 bases between them. The full variable domain, completed using reference TRBV19 and TRBJ2-3, is DGGITQSPKYLFRKEGQNVTLSCEQNLNHDAMYWYRQDPGQGLRLIYYSQIVNDFQKGDIAEGYSVSREKKESFPLTVTSAQKNPTAFYLCASSIDTSTDTQYFGPGTRLTVL.

This clone has more than one count but fewer than ten. This chain links TRBV30 with TRBJ2-7; D is uncertain. The CDR3 spans 13 residues. V was pared by 7 bases and J by 3 bases, with 16 bases between. Per the germline V gene, CDR1 is GTSNPN and CDR2 is SVGIG (reference sequence). As DNA, the CDR3 is TGTGCCTTCCGGCCTGCCAAGATCTACGAGCAGTACTTC. As protein: CAFRPAKIYEQYF.

The V gene is TRBV5-1, the J gene TRBJ1-4; D not resolved. Looked up from germline, CDR1 is SGHRS and CDR2 is YFSETQ. Trimming stripped 2 bases from V and 5 bases from J, with 13 bases between. The CDR3 runs 15 residues. In nucleotides, the CDR3 is TGCGCCAGCAGCTTCGGCAGATCAGAAAATGAAAAACTGTTTTTT. Its protein product is CASSFGRSENEKLFF.

V usage is TRBV4-1 and J usage is TRBJ1-2; 10 nucleotides align to TRBD1. The germline gives CDR1 MGHRA, CDR2 YSYEKL. V was pared by 1 base and J by 5 bases, with 10 bases of the junction left unmatched. The CDR3 consists of 17 residues. The chain's CDR3 is CASSQAGTGERIYGYTF. CDR3 nucleotides: TGCGCCAGCAGCCAAGCGGGGACAGGGGAGCGGATTTATGGCTACACCTTC.

The chain employs TRBV19 and TRBJ2-4; 9 nucleotides agree with TRBD2. This CDR3 region has 17 residues. Germline lookup yields CDR1 LNHDA and CDR2 SQIVND (reference sequence). J was trimmed by 2 bases and V by 0 bases; bases with no gene match: 5. The CDR3 protein is CASSIEPSGRPKNIQYF. Here the CDR3 DNA reads TGTGCCAGTAGTATAGAGCCCAGCGGGAGGCCCAAAAACATTCAGTACTTC.

The rearrangement links TRBV6-1 to TRBJ2-5; possibly TRBD2 for D (6 bases). V was pared by 6 bases and J by 3 bases, with 14 bases between. This CDR3 spans 14 amino acids. Germline CDR1 and CDR2: MNHNS and SASEGT. This CDR3 reads CASSSDRREETQYF. In nucleotides, the CDR3 is TGTGCCAGCAGCTCTGACCGGAGGGAAGAGACCCAGTACTTC.

This rearrangement joins TRBV19 to TRBJ2-3, with a possible D match to TRBD2 (6 bases). In germline, CDR1 is LNHDA, CDR2 SQIVND (reference sequence). CDR3 length: 15 residues. Trimming cost V 8 bases and J 0 bases, with 15 bases left between them. The CDR3 loop is CASADLADSTDTQYF. The CDR3 DNA reads as TGTGCCAGTGCCGATTTAGCGGACAGCACAGATACGCAGTATTTT.

The chain links TRBV5-4 to TRBJ2-1, with D possibly being TRBD1 (6 bases). CDR1 is SGHNT, CDR2 YYREEE, per germline (reference sequence). Trimming shortened V by 1 base and J by 1 base, and 9 bases separated the two germline ends. The CDR3 contains 15 residues. Here the CDR3 DNA reads TGTGCCAGCAGCTTGCGACAGGAATCCTACAATGAGCAGTTCTTC. Amino acids: CASSLRQESYNEQFF.

J is TRBJ1-1 and V is TRBV18; D remains unclear. Germline loops: CDR1 KGHSH, CDR2 LQKENI. The CDR3 is 15 residues long. V was cut by 1 base and J by 1 base, with 10 bases left in between. In nucleotides, the CDR3 is TGTGCCAGCTCACCACTTCCGGCAGGGAACACTGAAGCTTTCTTT. As protein: CASSPLPAGNTEAFF.

A few counts support this clone. The genes are TRBV7-3 and TRBJ1-1, with D hard to call. Germline CDR1 SGHTA, CDR2 FQGTGA. The CDR3 loop spans 14 amino acids. Deletions cut 5 bases from V and 1 base from J, with 11 bases between. The CDR3 DNA reads TGTGCCAGCAGCCCGGGCCGGGGGAACACTGAAGCTTTCTTT. It yields the protein CASSPGRGNTEAFF.

V usage is TRBV7-2 and J usage is TRBJ1-1; D remains ambiguous. The V and J ends lost 0 bases and 7 bases respectively, with 9 bases between them. Germline values: CDR1 SGHTA, CDR2 FQGNSA. The CDR3 has 13 amino acids. The CDR3 sequence: CASSLAPEDEAFF. CDR3 bases: TGTGCCAGCAGCTTAGCGCCAGAAGATGAAGCTTTCTTT.

This rearrangement joins TRBV6-5 to TRBJ2-7; 13 nucleotides match TRBD2. The CDR3 covers 15 residues. V was clipped by 6 bases and J by 1 base; unmatched bases: 3. The V gene's germline CDR1 is MNHEY and CDR2 SVGAGI. The CDR3, as DNA: TGTGCCAGCAGCCAACTAGCGGGAGGGTCCTACGAGCAGTACTTC. It codes for CASSQLAGGSYEQYF.

The rearrangement joins TRBV11-3 to TRBJ2-3; the match to TRBD1 covers 9 bases. The junction had 7 bases not matched to a gene; V was cut back by 5 bases and J by 1 base. The CDR3 loop spans 16 amino acids. Germline lookup yields CDR1 SGHNT and CDR2 YENEEA. CDR3 DNA: TGTGCCAGCAGCCTTCACAGGGGGCAGCGCACAGATACGCAGTATTTT. Translation gives CASSLHRGQRTDTQYF.

The chain is built from TRBV18 and TRBJ2-5; D may correspond to TRBD1 or TRBD2 (5 bases each). The DNA matches TRBJ2-7 better at its end, which makes the J call doubtful. Germline lookup yields CDR1 KGHSH and CDR2 LQKENI. The CDR3 is made up of 15 amino acids. The CDR3 DNA reads TGTGCCAGCTCACCACGGGACGGATTATCCTACGAGCAGTACTTC. This codes for CASSPRDGLSYEQYF.

The V and J genes are TRBV18 and TRBJ2-5; 7 bases are shared with TRBD2. Judging by the DNA end, TRBJ2-7 fits better; the J call may be wrong. The CDR3 length is 13 residues. Germline CDR1 is KGHSH and CDR2 is LQKENI. Here the CDR3 DNA reads TGTGCCAGCTCACCAGGCGGGAGCTACGAGCAGTACTTC. Protein sequence: CASSPGGSYEQYF.